Listed below are T cell receptor beta chains from one sample, sequenced in a study of cytotoxic CD8 clonotypes in ibrutinib-treated CLL. Assay: immunoSEQ multiplex PCR; the TCRdb copy retains only in-frame clones and omits some. The sample includes around 160,000 clones, over 75% of them seen just once. This specimen consisted of PBMCs, obtained at disease progression, from a patient treated with ibrutinib. The origin of the receptors is a human donor with chronic lymphocytic leukemia. Each CDR3 is given with its conserved first and last residue. The D gene is left open where the match is weak. Clone sizes are given selectively: once, few, many, or a class where the clone is expanded.

v_call	d_call	j_call	clone_size	cdr3_nt	cdr3_aa
TRBV19	TRBD1	TRBJ2-7	once	TGTGCCAGTAGTATAAGGTCGGACAGGGGTAATTACGAGCAGTACTTC	CASSIRSDRGNYEQYF
TRBV6-1	TRBD1	TRBJ1-2	-	TGTGCCAGCAGTGAAAACGGGGACAGGGCTCGTGGCTACACCTTC	CASSENGDRARGYTF
TRBV12-5	-	TRBJ2-1	-	TGTGCTAGTGGTTTAGGAACCTCCTACAATGAGCAGTTCTTC	CASGLGTSYNEQFF
TRBV2	-	TRBJ2-5	-	TGTGCCAGCAGGGCAGACGTAGTAGAGACCCAGTACTTC	CASRADVVETQYF
TRBV27	-	TRBJ1-5	once	TGTGCCAGCAGTTTTTCCGGGGGCAATCAGCCCCAGCATTTT	CASSFSGGNQPQHF
TRBV19	-	TRBJ2-2	-	TGTGCCAGTAGGATGAACACCGGGGAGCTGTTTTTT	CASRMNTGELFF
TRBV5-4	TRBD2	TRBJ2-1	-	TGTGCCAGCAGCTTGGGGACTAGCGGGGGGTACAATGAGCAGTTCTTC	CASSLGTSGGYNEQFF
TRBV7-2	-	TRBJ1-5	-	TGTGCCAGCAGCTTAGCGTTGGGGTATCAGCCCCAGCATTTT	CASSLALGYQPQHF
TRBV7-3	-	TRBJ2-2	-	TGTGCCAGCAGCCGAAACGGGGGGCAGACGCTAAACACCGGGGAGCTGTTTTTT	CASSRNGGQTLNTGELFF
TRBV19	-	TRBJ1-3	-	TGTGCCAGTAGTATCTTGTCAGCCTCTGGAAACACCATATATTTT	CASSILSASGNTIYF
TRBV11-2	-	TRBJ2-1	-	TGTGCCAGCAGCTTAGTGGGTACCGAGCAGTTCTTC	CASSLVGTEQFF
TRBV7-8	TRBD2	TRBJ2-3	-	TGTGCCAGCAGCTTGGCAAAGGGACTAGCGTTAAGCACAGATACGCAGTATTTT	CASSLAKGLALSTDTQYF
TRBV5-1	-	TRBJ1-1	-	TGCGCCAGCAGCCAAATGGGGAACACTGAAGCTTTCTTT	CASSQMGNTEAFF
TRBV7-8	TRBD2	TRBJ2-3	-	TGTGCCAGCAGTTTGCTAGCGGGAGGGAGCACAGATACGCAGTATTTT	CASSLLAGGSTDTQYF
TRBV29-1	-	TRBJ1-1	-	TGCAGCGTTCGGACAGTAAACACTGAAGCTTTCTTT	CSVRTVNTEAFF
TRBV28	TRBD2	TRBJ2-2	-	TGTGCCAGCAGCCCAGGACTAGCGGGAAACTCCGGGGAGCTGTTTTTT	CASSPGLAGNSGELFF
TRBV7-9	-	TRBJ2-1	once	TGTGCCAGCAGCTTAGCGTGGCGGGACGACTACAATGAGCAGTTCTTC	CASSLAWRDDYNEQFF
TRBV6-4	-	TRBJ2-1	-	TGTGCCAGCAGTGAGACGGGGTTCTACAATGAGCAGTTCTTC	CASSETGFYNEQFF
TRBV27	TRBD1	TRBJ1-2	once	TGTGCCAGCAGTAGTTCGAGACAGGGAGGTTACGGCTACACCTTC	CASSSSRQGGYGYTF
TRBV7-2	TRBD1	TRBJ1-1	-	TGTGCCAGCAGCTTTACACCAGGGGGTATGAACACTGAAGCTTTCTTT	CASSFTPGGMNTEAFF
TRBV5-1	TRBD1	TRBJ2-5	-	TGCGCCAGCAGCTTGGGGACAGGGGTTGAGACCCAGTACTTC	CASSLGTGVETQYF
TRBV19	TRBD1	TRBJ1-2	-	TGTGCCAGTTGTCGTTACACAGGGGGCATGTATGGCTACACCTTC	CASCRYTGGMYGYTF
TRBV18	-	TRBJ1-5	-	TGTGCCAGCTCACCAGATTTCGGAAATCAGCCCCAGCATTTT	CASSPDFGNQPQHF
TRBV7-9	-	TRBJ2-6	-	TGTGCCAGCAGCTTAGGTGGCTACAGGGAGGGCTCTGGGGCCAACGTCCTGACTTTC	CASSLGGYREGSGANVLTF
TRBV5-1	-	TRBJ2-7	-	TGCGCCAGCAGCAAAGACAGAGTCGATTTCGACGAGCAGTACTTC	CASSKDRVDFDEQYF
TRBV5-1	-	TRBJ2-7	-	TGCGCCAGCAGCTTGGGTCAGGGGCTCAAAGCCTACGAGCAGTACTTC	CASSLGQGLKAYEQYF
TRBV2	-	TRBJ2-7	-	TGTGCCAGCCGTGGGGGCTCCTACGAGCAGTACTTC	CASRGGSYEQYF
TRBV28	TRBD1	TRBJ1-4	-	TGTGCCAGCAGTCTACGACAGGGGACAACTAATGAAAAACTGTTTTTT	CASSLRQGTTNEKLFF
TRBV11-3	-	TRBJ2-1	-	TGTGCCAGCAGCTTAGAGTCGCGGTACTACTCCTACAATGAGCAGTTCTTC	CASSLESRYYSYNEQFF
TRBV27	-	TRBJ2-1	-	TGTGCCAGCAAGACCTGGCAGTCTCTTTACAATGAGCAGTTCTTC	CASKTWQSLYNEQFF
TRBV11-2	-	TRBJ2-3	-	TGTGCCAGCAGCTGGGGGATCGGGGGCGGACTCACAGATACGCAGTATTTT	CASSWGIGGGLTDTQYF
TRBV2	-	TRBJ1-4	-	TGTGCCAGCAGTGCTCAGGGTGTGACTAATGAAAAACTGTTTTTT	CASSAQGVTNEKLFF
TRBV30	TRBD2	TRBJ2-3	-	TGTGCCTGGAGATGGGCTAGCGGGACCCGAACAGATACGCAGTATTTT	CAWRWASGTRTDTQYF
TRBV5-4	TRBD2	TRBJ2-7	-	TGTGCCAGCAGCTTCCCACTAGCGGGGAGGCCCTACGAGCAGTACTTC	CASSFPLAGRPYEQYF
TRBV4-1	-	TRBJ2-3	-	TGCGCCAGCAGCCAAGTTAGTAGCCGGGTGGAGGAGAGAGCGCAGTATTTT	CASSQVSSRVEERAQYF
TRBV6-5	-	TRBJ2-6	-	TGTGCCAGCAGTTACTCTCGGGCGTCTGGGGCCAACGTCCTGACTTTC	CASSYSRASGANVLTF
TRBV4-1	TRBD1	TRBJ2-2	-	TGCGCCAGCAGCCAACCCGACAGGGGCGCCGGGGAGCTGTTTTTT	CASSQPDRGAGELFF
TRBV11-3	TRBD2	TRBJ2-1	-	TGTGCCAGCAGCTTCCGGGAGGGTGAGCAGTTCTTC	CASSFREGEQFF